The rows below give T cell receptor beta chains drawn from one sample of a study of cytomegalovirus exposure and HLA in healthy donors. Libraries were prepared by immunoSEQ multiplex PCR; TCRdb keeps only in-frame clonotypes and omits some of them. The sample carries about 160,000 clones, around 79% recorded once. The sequencing input was PBMCs. Source of these receptors: a human donor in good health. Both conserved end residues are part of each CDR3. The D gene is left open where the match is weak. Clone size is shown for a subset of rows, as once, few, many or a class of expanded clone.

size: once
V: TRBV29-1
D: TRBD1
J: TRBJ2-7
CDR3: CSGTGANEQYF
DNA: TGCAGCGGTACAGGGGCCAACGAGCAGTACTTC

size: -
V: TRBV19
D: TRBD1
J: TRBJ2-1
CDR3: CATRTGNNEQFF
DNA: TGTGCCACCCGGACAGGGAACAATGAGCAGTTCTTC

size: -
V: TRBV2
D: TRBD2
J: TRBJ2-1
CDR3: CASTGTSGIPNEQFF
DNA: TGTGCCAGCACGGGGACTAGCGGGATACCCAATGAGCAGTTCTTC

size: -
V: TRBV7-2
D: -
J: TRBJ1-5
CDR3: CASSLYNQPQHF
DNA: TGTGCCAGCAGCCTCTACAATCAGCCCCAGCATTTT

size: few
V: TRBV27
D: -
J: TRBJ1-1
CDR3: CASWSYMNTEAFF
DNA: TGTGCCAGCTGGTCTTACATGAACACTGAAGCTTTCTTT

size: -
V: TRBV6-1
D: -
J: TRBJ2-5
CDR3: CASSYSGGEETQYF
DNA: TGTGCCAGCAGTTATAGTGGAGGGGAAGAGACCCAGTACTTC

size: -
V: TRBV7-8
D: -
J: TRBJ1-1
CDR3: CASSLVYHEVTEAFF
DNA: TGTGCCAGCAGCTTAGTTTATCACGAGGTCACTGAAGCTTTCTTT

size: -
V: TRBV5-1
D: TRBD1
J: TRBJ1-1
CDR3: CASSRRNRGSEAFF
DNA: TGCGCCAGCAGCAGAAGAAACAGGGGCTCTGAAGCTTTCTTT

size: -
V: TRBV6-1
D: -
J: TRBJ1-1
CDR3: CASSSRVNTEAFF
DNA: TGTGCCAGCAGTAGCAGGGTGAACACTGAAGCTTTCTTT

size: -
V: TRBV6-1
D: -
J: TRBJ1-1
CDR3: CASSESGRAKSGAFF
DNA: TGTGCCAGCAGTGAATCGGGCAGGGCCAAGAGTGGGGCTTTCTTT

size: -
V: TRBV4-2
D: -
J: TRBJ1-2
CDR3: CASSQDSGTSYGYTF
DNA: TGTGCCAGCAGCCAAGATAGCGGGACCTCTTATGGCTACACCTTC

size: -
V: TRBV30
D: TRBD1
J: TRBJ2-2
CDR3: CAWNGQGAGELFF
DNA: TGTGCCTGGAATGGACAGGGCGCCGGGGAGCTGTTTTTT

size: -
V: TRBV7-2
D: TRBD1
J: TRBJ2-2
CDR3: CASSLRQGPNTGELFF
DNA: TGTGCCAGCAGCCTAAGACAGGGTCCGAACACCGGGGAGCTGTTTTTT

size: few
V: TRBV19
D: TRBD1
J: TRBJ1-5
CDR3: CASRRNTGGYSNQPQHF
DNA: TGTGCCAGTAGGAGAAATACAGGGGGATATAGCAATCAGCCCCAGCATTTT

size: -
V: TRBV7-3
D: TRBD2
J: TRBJ2-1
CDR3: CASSSLGLAGEEQFF
DNA: TGTGCCAGCAGCTCCTTGGGACTAGCAGGAGAGGAGCAGTTCTTC

size: -
V: TRBV27
D: TRBD2
J: TRBJ2-7
CDR3: CASRYKTSGYYEQYF
DNA: TGTGCCAGCAGATATAAGACTAGCGGGTACTACGAGCAGTACTTC

size: -
V: TRBV9
D: TRBD1
J: TRBJ1-2
CDR3: CASSVRTGYNYGYTF
DNA: TGTGCCAGCAGCGTTCGGACAGGTTATAACTATGGCTACACCTTC

size: few
V: TRBV6-5
D: TRBD2
J: TRBJ2-1
CDR3: CASSYRLANYNEQFF
DNA: TGTGCCAGCAGTTATCGACTAGCGAACTACAATGAGCAGTTCTTC

size: once
V: TRBV11-2
D: -
J: TRBJ1-1
CDR3: CASSLDFFPFF
DNA: TGTGCCAGCAGCTTAGATTTCTTCCCTTTCTTT

size: -
V: TRBV28
D: TRBD2
J: TRBJ2-7
CDR3: CASSSLLRAGEVEQYF
DNA: TGTGCCAGCAGTTCCCTTCTTCGAGCGGGAGAGGTCGAGCAGTACTTC

size: -
V: TRBV10-2
D: TRBD2
J: TRBJ2-1
CDR3: CATQRGAYNEQFF
DNA: TGCGCCACCCAGCGGGGGGCTTACAATGAGCAGTTCTTC

size: many
V: TRBV2
D: -
J: TRBJ2-7
CDR3: CASSEPSDSALSYEQYF
DNA: TGTGCCAGCAGTGAACCCTCCGACAGTGCCCTCTCCTACGAGCAGTACTTC

size: -
V: TRBV30
D: TRBD1
J: TRBJ1-6
CDR3: CAWMGTENSPLHF
DNA: TGTGCCTGGATGGGGACAGAGAATTCACCCCTCCACTTT

size: -
V: TRBV30
D: -
J: TRBJ2-7
CDR3: CAWSVHYEQYF
DNA: TGTGCCTGGAGTGTACACTACGAGCAGTACTTC

size: -
V: TRBV7-2
D: TRBD1
J: TRBJ1-2
CDR3: CASSRPPGQINYGYTF
DNA: TGTGCCAGCAGCAGACCGCCGGGACAGATTAACTATGGCTACACCTTC

size: -
V: TRBV7-9
D: -
J: TRBJ1-2
CDR3: CSSSLRSYGYTF
DNA: TGTTCCAGCAGCTTACGGAGCTATGGCTACACCTTC

size: -
V: TRBV19
D: TRBD1
J: TRBJ2-5
CDR3: CASSIFSLGTGQETQYF
DNA: TGTGCCAGTAGTATATTCTCCCTCGGGACAGGGCAAGAGACCCAGTACTTC

size: few
V: TRBV13
D: -
J: TRBJ2-3
CDR3: CASSAGARGYTDTQYF
DNA: TGTGCCAGCAGCGCGGGGGCCAGGGGATACACAGATACGCAGTATTTT

size: -
V: TRBV11-2
D: TRBD2
J: TRBJ2-7
CDR3: CASSLVPGVAGVEQYF
DNA: TGTGCCAGCAGCTTAGTCCCGGGAGTAGCGGGAGTTGAGCAGTACTTC

size: few
V: TRBV5-5
D: -
J: TRBJ1-4
CDR3: CASSLYDEKLFF
DNA: TGTGCCAGCAGCTTGTATGATGAAAAACTGTTTTTT

size: -
V: TRBV2
D: -
J: TRBJ1-2
CDR3: CASGGWDTFDYGYTF
DNA: TGTGCCAGCGGGGGATGGGACACTTTCGACTATGGCTACACCTTC

size: -
V: TRBV7-9
D: -
J: TRBJ2-5
CDR3: CASSEREYQETQYF
DNA: TGTGCCAGCAGCGAAAGGGAGTACCAAGAGACCCAGTACTTC

size: -
V: TRBV19
D: -
J: TRBJ2-1
CDR3: CATQGYNEQFF
DNA: TGTGCCACCCAGGGTTACAATGAGCAGTTCTTC

size: -
V: TRBV19
D: -
J: TRBJ2-3
CDR3: CASSPPGVSTDTQYF
DNA: TGTGCCAGTAGCCCCCCAGGGGTTAGTACAGATACGCAGTATTTT

size: -
V: TRBV15
D: -
J: TRBJ2-4
CDR3: CATSRDEADDIQYF
DNA: TGTGCCACCAGCAGAGATGAGGCGGATGACATTCAGTACTTC

size: -
V: TRBV5-1
D: TRBD1
J: TRBJ2-7
CDR3: CASSLRQGALYEQYF
DNA: TGCGCCAGCAGCTTACGACAGGGGGCCCTCTACGAGCAGTACTTC

size: -
V: TRBV15
D: -
J: TRBJ2-1
CDR3: CATSRGLEQFF
DNA: TGTGCCACCAGCAGAGGGCTTGAGCAGTTCTTC

size: -
V: TRBV5-6
D: TRBD1
J: TRBJ1-6
CDR3: CASSLDRGTASSPLHF
DNA: TGTGCCAGCAGTTTAGACAGGGGTACAGCTAGTTCACCCCTCCACTTT

size: -
V: TRBV7-9
D: TRBD2
J: TRBJ2-2
CDR3: CASSPQAGTSRELFF
DNA: TGTGCCAGCAGCCCGCAAGCCGGGACTAGCCGGGAGCTGTTTTTT

size: -
V: TRBV28
D: TRBD1
J: TRBJ2-3
CDR3: CASSFRTGMMHTQYF
DNA: TGTGCCAGCAGTTTCCGGACAGGGATGATGCATACGCAGTATTTT

size: -
V: TRBV5-4
D: TRBD2
J: TRBJ2-1
CDR3: CASSLELAGVFEQFF
DNA: TGTGCCAGCAGCTTGGAGCTAGCGGGGGTCTTTGAGCAGTTCTTC

size: -
V: TRBV6-6
D: TRBD1
J: TRBJ1-4
CDR3: CASSSRQGAGNEKLFF
DNA: TGTGCCAGCAGTAGCCGGCAGGGGGCCGGGAATGAAAAACTGTTTTTT

size: once
V: TRBV2
D: -
J: TRBJ2-5
CDR3: CASRTFDKEETQYF
DNA: TGTGCCAGCAGAACGTTCGACAAAGAAGAGACCCAGTACTTC

size: -
V: TRBV19
D: TRBD2
J: TRBJ2-7
CDR3: CASSSTWSGGSYEQYF
DNA: TGTGCCAGTAGTTCCACGTGGAGCGGGGGTTCCTACGAGCAGTACTTC

size: -
V: TRBV5-1
D: -
J: TRBJ1-4
CDR3: CASSFNLLMTWGPTNEKLFF
DNA: TGCGCCAGCAGCTTCAACCTCTTAATGACATGGGGGCCAACTAATGAAAAACTGTTTTTT

size: -
V: TRBV19
D: -
J: TRBJ1-1
CDR3: CASSFLNTEAFF
DNA: TGTGCCAGTTCCTTCCTGAACACTGAAGCTTTCTTT

size: -
V: TRBV30
D: -
J: TRBJ1-2
CDR3: CAWSGTAYGYTF
DNA: TGTGCCTGGAGTGGGACAGCCTATGGCTACACCTTC

size: -
V: TRBV6-1
D: -
J: TRBJ1-2
CDR3: CASTGIRTEGGYTF
DNA: TGTGCCAGCACCGGAATTAGGACGGAGGGGGGCTACACCTTC

size: -
V: TRBV19
D: -
J: TRBJ1-3
CDR3: CASSRVQGSAGNTIYF
DNA: TGTGCCAGTAGTAGGGTACAGGGTTCGGCAGGAAACACCATATATTTT

size: -
V: TRBV28
D: -
J: TRBJ2-7
CDR3: CASSLSPGNLGQYF
DNA: TGTGCCAGCAGTTTGTCGCCAGGGAACTTGGGGCAGTACTTC